This T cell receptor (beta chain) originates from a study of cytomegalovirus exposure and HLA in healthy donors. Study as a whole: Early on, a data release was issued that held 85 million to 95 million unique TCRs from HLA-typed donors.

About this clone: Its antigen remains unidentified.

The CDR3 is made up of 14 amino acids. Per the germline V gene, CDR1 is SNHLY and CDR2 is FYNNEI. V lost 6 bases, J lost 2 bases, and 4 bases stayed unmatched. Whole-study results and caveats: Trimming of TCR beta V- and J-genes showed a link, identified in a later analysis, to a missense DCLRE1C variant. Productive rates of about 87% or about 30% were seen for most TCR beta V segments in an earlier analysis. Immune exposure was documented only through CMV serostatus.

It was with 60 Vbeta and 13 Jbeta primers that the PCR ran. The protocol was immunoSEQ multiplex PCR, while the TCRdb copy is restricted to in-frame clones and leaves out a portion. The table shows 130,000 to 150,000 clones, with over 70% occurring only once. The source is a male donor in good health and CMV-seronegative. Input material: PBMCs. The genes are TRBV2 and TRBJ1-2, with 9 bases identical to TRBD1. The CDR3 spells CASRGDRVNYGYTF. CDR3 DNA sequence: TGTGCCAGCAGGGGGGACAGGGTAAACTATGGCTACACCTTC.